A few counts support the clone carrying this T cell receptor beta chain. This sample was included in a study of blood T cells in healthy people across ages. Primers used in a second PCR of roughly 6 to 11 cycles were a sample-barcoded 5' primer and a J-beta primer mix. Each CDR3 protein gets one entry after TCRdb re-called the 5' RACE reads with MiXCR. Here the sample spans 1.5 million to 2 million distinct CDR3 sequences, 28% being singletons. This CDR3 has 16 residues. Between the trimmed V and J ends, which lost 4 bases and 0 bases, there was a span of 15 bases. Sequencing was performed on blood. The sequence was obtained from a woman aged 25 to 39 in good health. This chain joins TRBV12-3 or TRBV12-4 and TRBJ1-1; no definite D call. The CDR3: CASSSAEGSMNTEAFF. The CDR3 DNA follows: TGTGCCAGCAGTTCCGCCGAGGGCTCCATGAACACTGAAGCTTTCTTT.